This T cell receptor (beta chain) was retrieved from a study of cytomegalovirus exposure and HLA in healthy donors (dated by TCRdb to 2016 to 2017). Study-level background: In an earlier analysis of some 610 of the donors, less than 350 Gb of sequence data and 100 million or so unique TCR beta sequences from roughly 200 million T cells were reported. An early release covering more than 500 HLA-typed donors comprised about 320 gigabases of sequencing data and 85 million to 100 million unique TCR sequences. Of the roughly 400 genotyped donors, roughly 80% fell in the genetic ancestry cluster associated with self-reported Caucasian donors. The study was designed to test whether signatures of past pathogen exposure could be identified by cataloging public T cell receptors. The T cell repertoires of several hundred subjects were profiled by immunosequencing and related to cytomegalovirus serostatus. Along with the approximately 670-subject first cohort, a separate validation cohort of approximately 110 different subjects was used. To predict cytomegalovirus infection status, the study brought together high-throughput TCR immunosequencing, statistical association of individual TCRs with disease status, and machine learning. To study patterns of TCR occurrence, a later analysis re-analyzed previously published TCR beta repertoires from under 750 donors and added high-resolution HLA genotyping. The later analysis used no new phenotypic data to find candidate immune exposures, relying instead on TCR beta sequences and their occurrence across donors. An earlier analysis of 587 of the donors applied high-throughput TCR beta sequencing to assess whether each TCR beta V gene segment acted as functional or pseudogenic. Alongside the repertoire data, information on donor age, sex, ethnicity and CMV serostatus was compiled. In a later genetic analysis, genome-wide SNP genotypes for about three fifths of the 666 donors were used, and that subset was treated as a discovery cohort. All discovery cohort repertoires had been generated using a single sequencing platform. Both class I and class II loci were covered by HLA typing, at four-digit resolution. Typing coverage varied by locus: roughly 620-640 donors for A, B, C, DRB1 and DQB1; more than 500 for DQA1; over 600 for DPA1; 450 to 480 for DPB1. Roughly 5 DR-DQ haplotypes were treated as single units for association and clustering because of strong linkage in the cohort. Among 350 to 400 genotyped donors of the cohort, an average of around 240,000 unique TCR beta nucleotide sequences were sequenced per donor, roughly 18% of them non-productive. Overall study results and their limits: Most TCR sequences were observed very rarely across donors, whereas some public TCRs were present in many individuals. In vitro tests confirmed that a few of the cytomegalovirus-associated TCR beta chains recognize cytomegalovirus antigens. V-gene and J-gene trimming of TCR beta chains was associated with a missense DCLRE1C variant in a later genetic analysis, and the association was replicated in an independent cohort. Compared with the approximately 600-donor mean, donors in an Asian-associated ancestry cluster had fewer N-insertions in productive TCRs, according to a later genetic analysis. A further reported finding was that TCR beta sequences accurately predicted the HLA-A and HLA-B alleles for most subjects in the first cohort. Assigning TCR associations to individual alleles was difficult when HLA alleles, especially DR and DQ, strongly co-occurred. HLA typing was unavailable for some donors at each locus, so association tests used only the typed subset. Presence/absence analyses assumed roughly uniform sequencing depth across donors, an assumption that may not hold. Because the 87-base-pair reads could not distinguish some IMGT-functional V segments, including TRBV6-2 and TRBV6-3, those segments were excluded. Cytomegalovirus status was reported to be diagnosed by the classifier with high specificity and sensitivity in both the original and validation cohorts. According to a later analysis, parvovirus B19, influenza, CMV and Epstein-Barr virus appeared linked to several top co-occurrence clusters. In a later analysis, most CMV-associated TCR beta chains were found to appear HLA-restricted, with HLA associations seemingly driven largely by CMV exposure. A total of about 180 TCR beta chains were listed by the study as associated with cytomegalovirus. Correlated functional status among segregating V segments might reflect linkage disequilibrium, but an unknown experimental factor could not be ruled out. An earlier analysis of 450 to 750 of the donors showed that most TCR beta V segments appeared in productive rearrangements either about 87% or about 30% of the time, which broadly matched IMGT annotations. According to the authors, the approach could potentially be generalized to other disease states and immunological phenotypes. A cluster of highly shared sequence variants was judged likely to be a technical artifact of the sequencing pipeline. A later analysis found that TCR association rates varied across HLA loci, with DRB1 alleles showing the most associated TCRs and HLA-C alleles the fewest. In this cohort, only TCR beta chains were sequenced, and detectable features were limited by the absence of alpha or paired-chain data. Roughly 15 rarely observed V segments, including chromosome 9 orphons, were excluded from the earlier analysis of about 600 of the donors because counts were too low. Compared with equally common non-associated chains, HLA-associated TCR beta chains in a later analysis were more clonally expanded and had lower generation probabilities. A later analysis associated around 16,000 TCR beta sequences with specific HLA alleles at a false discovery rate of 0.05. The only immune exposure information available for the cohort was CMV serostatus.

CDR1 SEHNR and CDR2 FQNEAQ are derived from the germline V gene (reference sequence). V is cut by 0 bases and J by 2 bases, and the space between the germline ends is 19 bases. There are 18 amino acids in the CDR3, from cysteine to phenylalanine inclusive. Kept here is only the CDR3 DNA, which spans 54 bases and is read in frame from base 1. The library was obtained by the immunoSEQ multiplex PCR assay. A mixture of 60 forward primers for TCR Vbeta segments and 13 reverse primers for TCR Jbeta segments was used in the multiplex PCR. Amplification of the CDR3 region of rearranged TCR beta genes was performed with a multiplex PCR assay on genomic DNA. The amplified TCR beta libraries were sequenced on the Illumina HiSeq System as 87-base-pair reads. Regarding the original processing steps: A later analysis tallied around 80 million unique TCR beta chains across the 650 to 750 repertoires, and some 10 million of those chains were shared by two or more donors. Raw reads were error-corrected and collapsed into unique sequences by a nearest-neighbor algorithm in which closely related sequences were merged to remove PCR and sequencing errors. Alignment of CDR3 sequences to IMGT reference sequences was used to assign V, D and J gene segments. For a sequence to be retained, a match of at least six nucleotides to both a V gene segment and a J gene segment was required. Rearrangements were called productive when the CDR3 lacked stop codons and stayed in frame with V and J; all others were non-productive. CDR3 was defined according to IMGT convention as the region running from the second conserved V-encoded cysteine to the conserved J-encoded phenylalanine. Sequences without an unambiguous match to a single V gene segment were excluded from the earlier analysis of several hundred of the donors. An earlier analysis of 550 to 650 of the donors classified V segments as functional when productive rearrangements were above 56.7% and as segregating when the standard deviation between donors was above 5%. A statistical classification framework was built for diagnosing cytomegalovirus status from the catalog of TCR beta chain sequences. In a later analysis, TCR nucleotide sequences were compared against IMGT/GENE-DB human TR gene sequences so that V and J genes could be assigned. A later analysis assigned CDR3 sequences and most-parsimonious VDJ recombination scenarios with the TCRdist pipeline. In a later analysis, each TCR beta chain was defined by its CDR3 amino acid sequence together with its V-gene family, and reads lacking a unique V-gene family were excluded. A later analysis removed 592 highly shared, low-generation-probability nucleotide sequences to deal with suspected cross-contamination and a sequencing artifact. A later analysis calculated a clonal expansion index for each public chain from normalized within-repertoire ranks of inferred template counts. Generation probabilities in a later analysis came from a VDJ recombination model fitted to out-of-frame rearrangements, and those results were checked against IGoR. In a later analysis, hypergeometric tests were used to score TCR-TCR, TCR-HLA and TCR-CMV co-occurrence, with a repertoire-size bias correction applied to TCR pairs. A later analysis estimated false discovery rates by permuting HLA or CMV assignments 20 times. In a later analysis, co-occurring TCRs were grouped using DBSCAN, with TCRdist sequence similarity added in when clustering inside HLA-allele-positive subsets. Repertoires with fewer than 30,000 or more than 120,000 public chains, plus five repertoires with anomalous nucleotide sharing, were excluded from co-occurrence clustering. TCRdb's version of the immuneACCESS table is confined to in-frame rearrangements and falls short of the full clone set. An unresolved V gene accounts for under half of the shortfall where checked; the remainder is of unknown origin. V, J and clone size are those of that table, while D and trimming were read from the DNA. The sample table contains tens of thousands of clones; only one count was recorded for roughly 67% of them. 5.9% of the sample is taken by the ten largest.

In total, just over 650 healthy bone marrow donors made up the cohort. At the time of sampling, every cohort member was nominally healthy, though immune exposures that went unrecorded were likely present. The donor was CMV seropositive and was included in the group of 250 to 300 seropositive cohort members. A peripheral blood sample was collected from each donor, and TCR beta sequencing was performed on peripheral blood mononuclear cells. The Qiagen DNeasy Blood Extraction Kit was used to extract genomic DNA from the blood cell samples. Turning to this clone: No cognate antigen has been identified for it. It has no much larger one-base neighbor in the sample; base qualities were not kept.

The sequencing input was PBMCs. The sequence joins TRBV7-9 to TRBJ1-1, with no D gene named confidently. The origin of this receptor is a boy between 10 and 17 years old in good health and CMV-seropositive. For the CDR3, the sequence is CASSLARIGLTLNTEAFF. The DNA reads as follows: TGTGCCAGCAGCTTAGCTAGAATTGGACTCACCCTAAACACTGAAGCTTTCTTT.